What follows describes a single T cell receptor beta chain. These data are taken from a study of T cell changes during pregnancy in multiple sclerosis. Here immunoSEQ multiplex PCR was the method, and the copy in TCRdb shows in-frame clones only, minus some. The data contain 50,000 to 65,000 clones, more than 75% of them singletons. This clonotype originated in a female donor with multiple sclerosis, enrolled in a pregnancy study. The starting material was peripheral blood, obtained in the second trimester of pregnancy.

The DNA for the CDR3 is TGTGCCACCTGGACAGGGATCGACCTCGAGCAGTACTTC. Protein product: CATWTGIDLEQYF. V is TRBV6-5 and J is TRBJ2-7; 8 bases are a match to TRBD1. This CDR3 region has 13 residues. V lost 10 bases to trimming and J lost 6 bases; unmatched junction nucleotides: 11. Germline-derived CDR1 and CDR2 are MNHEY and SVGAGI.